The source of this T cell receptor (beta chain) is a study of T cell repertoires in cytomegalovirus infection. A note on this clonotype: Its antigen is unknown.

TCRdb used MiXCR to reprocess the reads, holding one entry per CDR3 protein. The profile shows tens of thousands of distinct CDR3 sequences, roughly a fifth of them singletons. Germline lookup yields CDR1 MNHEY and CDR2 SMNVEV (reference sequence). V lost 4 bases to trimming and J lost 2 bases, with 18 bases between them. This CDR3 has 17 amino acids. This material consisted of CD8+ T cells from cultured PBMCs, taken from culture after CMV antigen stimulation. The sequence came from a human donor in good health (CMV status not recorded). Some clones in this sample may be carry-over from other donors' samples. The chain uses TRBV27 and TRBJ2-1; possibly TRBD2 for D (7 bases). The CDR3 reads CASSSDLGGLPYNEQFF. The CDR3, as DNA: TGTGCCAGCAGTTCCGACCTCGGGGGGCTCCCCTACAATGAGCAGTTCTTC.